The T cell receptor beta chain described here comes from a study of T-cell memory formation after mild COVID-19. Study context: TCR clusters largely stayed donor specific.

Sample barcodes and UMIs were carried by the TCR alpha and TCR beta cDNA libraries that 5'RACE generated with constant-segment primers. TCRdb called the 5' RACE reads again in MiXCR, with one record for every CDR3 protein. Of some 290,000 distinct CDR3 sequences in the sample, 15% to 20% are singletons; the top ten hold roughly 24%. The CDR3 extends over 10 amino acids. Trimming took off 5 bases at V and 7 bases at J, with 5 bases between the two ends. The germline gives CDR1 SEHNR, CDR2 FQNEAQ (reference sequence). On this clonotype: Antigen specificity is unknown.

Study-level results: The finding that pre-infection memory included some responding clones suggested that cross-reactive memory joined. Whether day 37 second-wave clones are SARS-CoV-2-specific was not confirmed.

The sample taken for sequencing was PBMCs or a T cell subset sorted from them (not recorded which). This TCR was sampled from a man younger than 35 who had mild COVID-19 (a few samples of this study predate the infection). Cell type and time point are not known. The rearrangement uses TRBV7-9 and TRBJ2-5, with D tentatively TRBD2 (5 bases). The CDR3 sequence: CASSRGTQYF. The CDR3 nucleotides read TGTGCCAGCAGCCGGGGGACCCAGTACTTC.